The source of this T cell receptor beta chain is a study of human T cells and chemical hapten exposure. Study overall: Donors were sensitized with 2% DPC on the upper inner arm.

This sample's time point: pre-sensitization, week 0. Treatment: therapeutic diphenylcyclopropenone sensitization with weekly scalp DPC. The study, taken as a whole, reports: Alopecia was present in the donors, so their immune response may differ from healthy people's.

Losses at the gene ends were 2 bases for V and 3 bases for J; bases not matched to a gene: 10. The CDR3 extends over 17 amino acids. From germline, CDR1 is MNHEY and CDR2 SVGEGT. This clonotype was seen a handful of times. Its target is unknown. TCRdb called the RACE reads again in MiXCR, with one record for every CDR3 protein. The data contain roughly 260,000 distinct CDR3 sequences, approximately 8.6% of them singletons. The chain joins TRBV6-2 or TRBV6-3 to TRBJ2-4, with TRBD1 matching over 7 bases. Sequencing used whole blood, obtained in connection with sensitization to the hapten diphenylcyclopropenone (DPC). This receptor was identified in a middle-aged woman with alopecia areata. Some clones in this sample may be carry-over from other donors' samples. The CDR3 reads CASSYEPQGPHKNIQYF. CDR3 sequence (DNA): TGTGCCAGCAGTTACGAGCCACAGGGGCCCCACAAAAACATTCAGTACTTC.